Detailed here is one TCR beta chain. Looked up from germline, CDR1 is KGHDR and CDR2 is SFDVKD. Trimming cost V 5 bases and J 3 bases, with 10 bases left between them. This CDR3 has 14 residues. The source of the sample is a study of Ad26.COV2.S vaccination and SARS-CoV-2 variants. Profiling relied on immunoSEQ multiplex PCR, and the TCRdb table lists in-frame clones only, not all of them. The profile shows some 340,000 clones, around four fifths of them singletons. The treatment: roughly 18 received Ad26.COV2.S at low or high dose, single or two shots; roughly five received placebo; per-sample allocation not given. Repertoires come from day 63 after the first vaccine or placebo injection.

The origin of this receptor is a person between 18 and 65 years old who received the Ad26.COV2.S COVID-19 vaccine or a placebo. The source material was peripheral blood, sampled in a trial of Ad26.COV2.S vaccine versus placebo. The chain combines TRBV24-1 with TRBJ1-3; D call uncertain. CDR3 DNA: TGTGCCACCAGTGGCACAGCAGATGGAAACACCATATATTTT. It encodes CATSGTADGNTIYF.